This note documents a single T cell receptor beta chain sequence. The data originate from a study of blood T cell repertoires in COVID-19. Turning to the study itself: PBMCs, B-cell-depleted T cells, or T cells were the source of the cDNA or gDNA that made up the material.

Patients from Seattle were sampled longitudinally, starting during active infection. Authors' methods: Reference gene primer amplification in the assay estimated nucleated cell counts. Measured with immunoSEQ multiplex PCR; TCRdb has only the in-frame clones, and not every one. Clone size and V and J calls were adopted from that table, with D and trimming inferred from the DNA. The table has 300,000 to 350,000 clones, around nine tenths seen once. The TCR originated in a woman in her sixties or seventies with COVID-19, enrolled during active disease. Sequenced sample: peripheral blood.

CDR3: CASSFKPSGGTGELFF. CDR3 DNA: TGTGCCAGCAGCTTTAAGCCTAGCGGGGGTACCGGGGAGCTGTTTTTT. The gene calls are TRBV7-2 and TRBJ2-2; 10 bases are a match to TRBD2. Germline assignment: CDR1 SGHTA and CDR2 FQGNSA. V lost 3 bases, J lost 5 bases, and 6 bases stayed unmatched. The CDR3 contains 16 residues.